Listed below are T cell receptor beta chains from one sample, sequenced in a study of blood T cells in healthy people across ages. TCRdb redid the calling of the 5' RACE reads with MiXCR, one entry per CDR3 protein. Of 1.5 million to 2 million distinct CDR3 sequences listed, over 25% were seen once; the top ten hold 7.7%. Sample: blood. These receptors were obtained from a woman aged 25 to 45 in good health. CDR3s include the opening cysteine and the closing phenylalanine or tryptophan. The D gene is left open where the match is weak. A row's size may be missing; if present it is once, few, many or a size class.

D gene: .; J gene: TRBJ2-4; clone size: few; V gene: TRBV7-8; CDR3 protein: CASSFLGDIQYF; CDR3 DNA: TGTGCCAGCAGCTTCCTAGGGGACATTCAGTACTTC
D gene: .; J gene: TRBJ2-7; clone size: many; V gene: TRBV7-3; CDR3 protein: CASSLNSGPPYEQYF; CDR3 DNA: TGTGCCAGCAGCTTAAACTCGGGGCCCCCCTACGAGCAGTACTTC
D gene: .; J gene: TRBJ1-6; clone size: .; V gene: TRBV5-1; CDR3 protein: CASSRHRDSPLHF; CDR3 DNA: TGCGCCAGCAGCAGACACAGGGATTCACCCCTCCACTTT
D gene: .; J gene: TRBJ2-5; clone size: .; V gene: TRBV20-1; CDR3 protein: CSARVNEQETQYF; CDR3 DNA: TGCAGTGCTAGAGTTAACGAACAAGAGACCCAGTACTTC
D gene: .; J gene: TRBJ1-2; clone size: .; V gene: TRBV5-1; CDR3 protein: CASRTGLTGYGYTF; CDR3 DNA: TGCGCCAGCAGAACGGGACTCACTGGCTATGGCTACACCTTC
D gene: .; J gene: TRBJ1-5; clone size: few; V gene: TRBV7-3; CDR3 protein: CASSKPWTCLVGNQPQHF; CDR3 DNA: TGTGCCAGCAGTAAGCCCTGGACCTGCTTGGTGGGCAATCAGCCCCAGCATTTT
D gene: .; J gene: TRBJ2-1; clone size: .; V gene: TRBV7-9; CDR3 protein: CASSSMGISYNEQFF; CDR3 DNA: TGTGCCAGCAGCTCGATGGGGATCTCCTACAATGAGCAGTTCTTC
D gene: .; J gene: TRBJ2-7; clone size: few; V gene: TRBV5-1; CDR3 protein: CASSPEGGPPGSEQYF; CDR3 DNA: TGCGCCAGCAGCCCCGAGGGGGGACCACCAGGCAGCGAGCAGTACTTC
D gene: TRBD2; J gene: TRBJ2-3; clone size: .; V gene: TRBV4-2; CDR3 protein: CASAPMRGGDTQYF; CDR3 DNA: TGTGCCAGCGCACCGATGCGGGGGGGAGATACGCAGTATTTT
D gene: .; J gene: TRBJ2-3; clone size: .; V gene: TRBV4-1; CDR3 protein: CASSHQGTYTDTQYF; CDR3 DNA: TGCGCCAGCAGCCACCAAGGGACTTACACAGATACGCAGTATTTT
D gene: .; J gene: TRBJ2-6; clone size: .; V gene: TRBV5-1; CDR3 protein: CASRYSLDYPSGANVLTF; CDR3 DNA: TGCGCCAGCAGGTATAGCCTTGACTACCCCTCTGGGGCCAACGTCCTGACTTTC
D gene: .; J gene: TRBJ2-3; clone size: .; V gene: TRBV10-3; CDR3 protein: CAISESGLYTQYF; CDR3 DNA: TGTGCCATCAGTGAGTCTGGTTTATATACGCAGTATTTT
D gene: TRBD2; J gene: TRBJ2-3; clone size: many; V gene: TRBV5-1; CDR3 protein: CASSRAGDTQYF; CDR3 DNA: TGTGCCAGCAGCCGAGCGGGGGATACGCAGTATTTT
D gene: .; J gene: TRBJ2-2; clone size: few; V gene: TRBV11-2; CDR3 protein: CASRRRATDGELFF; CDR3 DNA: TGTGCCAGCAGGCGACGGGCGACTGACGGGGAGCTGTTTTTT
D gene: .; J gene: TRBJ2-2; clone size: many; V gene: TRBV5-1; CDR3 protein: CASSLGGTNTGELFF; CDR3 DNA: TGTGCCAGCAGTTTAGGGGGGACGAACACCGGGGAGCTGTTTTTT
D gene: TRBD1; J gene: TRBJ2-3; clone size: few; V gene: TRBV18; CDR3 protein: CASSPRAGGRTDTQYF; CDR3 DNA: TGTGCCAGCTCACCACGAGCAGGGGGCCGCACAGATACGCAGTATTTT
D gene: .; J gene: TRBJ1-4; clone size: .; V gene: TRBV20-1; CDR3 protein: CSAPSSGNEKLFF; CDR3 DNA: TGCAGTGCTCCGAGTTCGGGGAATGAAAAACTGTTTTTT
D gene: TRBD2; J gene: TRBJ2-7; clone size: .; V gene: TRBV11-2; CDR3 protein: CASSLVPGGGYNEQYF; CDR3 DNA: TGTGCCAGCAGCTTAGTCCCGGGGGGGGGTTACAATGAGCAGTACTTC
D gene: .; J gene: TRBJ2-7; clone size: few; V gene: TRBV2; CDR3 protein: CASSIGRTTYEQYF; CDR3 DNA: TGTGCCAGCAGTATCGGACGGACAACCTACGAGCAGTACTTC
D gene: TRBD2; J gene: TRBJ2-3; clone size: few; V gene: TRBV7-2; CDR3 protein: CASSLGPGLGADTQYF; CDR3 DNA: TGTGCCAGCAGCTTAGGGCCGGGACTAGGGGCAGATACGCAGTATTTT
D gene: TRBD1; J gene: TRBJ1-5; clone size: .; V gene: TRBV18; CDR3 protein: CASSPNRGEGNQPQHF; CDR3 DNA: TGTGCCAGCTCGCCCAACAGGGGAGAGGGCAATCAGCCCCAGCATTTT
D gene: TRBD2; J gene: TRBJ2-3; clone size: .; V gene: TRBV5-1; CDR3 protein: CASSLAQTSGNVGTDTQYF; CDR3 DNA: TGCGCCAGCAGCTTGGCCCAGACTAGCGGGAACGTAGGGACAGATACGCAGTATTTT
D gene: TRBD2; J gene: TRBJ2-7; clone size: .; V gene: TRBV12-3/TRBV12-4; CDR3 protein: CAGGSGGRLYF; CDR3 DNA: TGTGCCGGGGGTAGCGGGGGCAGGCTGTACTTC
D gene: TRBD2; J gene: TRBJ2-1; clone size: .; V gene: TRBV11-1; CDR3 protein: CASSFSLAGATYNEQFF; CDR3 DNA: TGTGCCAGCAGCTTTAGTCTAGCGGGGGCAACCTACAATGAGCAGTTCTTC
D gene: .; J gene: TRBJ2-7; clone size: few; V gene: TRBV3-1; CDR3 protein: CASSHGNFPGAYEQYF; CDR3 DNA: TGTGCCAGCAGCCACGGAAACTTCCCGGGGGCTTACGAGCAGTACTTC
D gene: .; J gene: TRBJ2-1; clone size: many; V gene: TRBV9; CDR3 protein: CASSVFTGEDEQFF; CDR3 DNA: TGTGCCAGCAGCGTGTTTACTGGAGAGGATGAGCAGTTCTTC
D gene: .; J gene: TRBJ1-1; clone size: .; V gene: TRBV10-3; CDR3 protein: CAISDITRQDSPHMNTEAFF; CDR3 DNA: TGTGCCATCAGTGACATAACGAGGCAGGACTCACCTCACATGAACACTGAAGCTTTCTTT
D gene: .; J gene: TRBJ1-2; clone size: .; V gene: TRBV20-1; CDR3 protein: CSAQRGRGYTF; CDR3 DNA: TGCAGTGCCCAACGGGGAAGGGGCTACACCTTC
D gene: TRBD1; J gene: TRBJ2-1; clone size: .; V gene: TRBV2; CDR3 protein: CASSGQGSEPFF; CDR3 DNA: TGTGCCAGCAGTGGACAGGGAAGTGAGCCGTTCTTC
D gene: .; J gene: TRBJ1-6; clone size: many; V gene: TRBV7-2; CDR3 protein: CASSSGTAYSPLHF; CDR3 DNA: TGTGCCAGCAGCTCGGGGACCGCTTACTCACCCCTCCACTTT
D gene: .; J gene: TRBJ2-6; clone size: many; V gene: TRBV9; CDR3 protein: CASSHTGVISGANVLTF; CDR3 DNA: TGTGCCAGCAGCCACACCGGGGTTATCTCTGGGGCCAACGTCCTGACTTTC
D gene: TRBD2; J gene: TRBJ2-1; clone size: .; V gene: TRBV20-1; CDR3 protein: CSASATSLNNEQFF; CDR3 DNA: TGCAGTGCTAGCGCGACTAGCTTGAACAATGAGCAGTTCTTC
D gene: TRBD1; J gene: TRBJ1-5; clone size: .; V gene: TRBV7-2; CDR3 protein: CASSQGATGSGQPQHF; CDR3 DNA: TGTGCCAGCAGCCAAGGGGCGACAGGGTCGGGGCAGCCCCAGCATTTT
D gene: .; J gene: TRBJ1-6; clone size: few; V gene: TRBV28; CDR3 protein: CASSLGRFNNSPLHF; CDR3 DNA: TGTGCCAGCAGTTTAGGGCGCTTTAATAATTCACCCCTCCACTTT
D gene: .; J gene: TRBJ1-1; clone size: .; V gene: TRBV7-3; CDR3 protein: CASSLSSVDTEAFF; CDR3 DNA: TGTGCCAGCAGCTTAAGTTCAGTAGACACTGAAGCTTTCTTT
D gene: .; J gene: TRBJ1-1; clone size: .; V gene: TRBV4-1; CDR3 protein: CASSQDPGTLNTEAFF; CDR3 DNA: TGCGCCAGCAGCCAAGACCCAGGGACCCTGAACACTGAAGCTTTCTTT
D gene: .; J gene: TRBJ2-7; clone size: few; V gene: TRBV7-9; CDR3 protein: CASSSGSDGEQYF; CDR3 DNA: TGTGCCAGCAGCTCCGGGTCGGACGGCGAGCAGTACTTC
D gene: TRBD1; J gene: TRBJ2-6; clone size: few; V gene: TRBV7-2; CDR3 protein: CASSIRQGARTGANVLTF; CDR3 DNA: TGTGCCAGCAGCATTCGACAGGGGGCTAGGACTGGGGCCAACGTCCTGACTTTC
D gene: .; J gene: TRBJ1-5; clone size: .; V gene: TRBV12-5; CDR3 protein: CASGLPLQPQHF; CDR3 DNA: TGTGCTAGTGGTCTCCCTCTCCAGCCCCAGCATTTT
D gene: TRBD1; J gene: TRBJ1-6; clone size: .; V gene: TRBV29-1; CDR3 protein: CSVRDRSTNSPLHF; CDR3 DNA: TGCAGCGTCCGGGACAGGAGTACAAATTCACCCCTCCACTTT
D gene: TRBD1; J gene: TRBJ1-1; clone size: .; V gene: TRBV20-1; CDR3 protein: CSATRQGETEAFF; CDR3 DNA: TGCAGTGCTACCCGACAGGGGGAGACTGAAGCTTTCTTT
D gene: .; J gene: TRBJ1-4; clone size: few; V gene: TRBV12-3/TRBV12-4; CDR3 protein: CASSFGSTNERGKLFF; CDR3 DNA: TGTGCCAGCAGTTTCGGGTCGACTAATGAAAGAGGAAAACTGTTTTTT
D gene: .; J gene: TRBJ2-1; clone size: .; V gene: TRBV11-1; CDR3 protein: CASSLPGTGSLAGLSSYNEQFF; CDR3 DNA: TGTGCCAGCAGCTTACCGGGGACAGGGAGCCTAGCGGGCTTAAGCTCCTACAATGAGCAGTTCTTC
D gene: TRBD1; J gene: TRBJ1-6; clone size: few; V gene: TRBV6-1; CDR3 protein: CASRRTGAENSPLHF; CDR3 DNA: TGTGCCAGCCGTCGGACAGGGGCTGAAAATTCACCCCTCCACTTT
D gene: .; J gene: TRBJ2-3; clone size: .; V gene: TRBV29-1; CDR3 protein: CSAYSPTSTDTQYF; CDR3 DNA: TGCAGCGCTTACTCCCCTACTAGCACAGATACGCAGTATTTT
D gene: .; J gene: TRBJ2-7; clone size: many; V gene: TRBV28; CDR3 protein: CASGAVTYEQYF; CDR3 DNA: TGTGCCAGCGGGGCAGTGACCTACGAGCAGTACTTC
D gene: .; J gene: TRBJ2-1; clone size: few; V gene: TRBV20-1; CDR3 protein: CSARISGGQANEQFF; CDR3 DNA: TGCAGTGCTAGAATCTCGGGGGGCCAGGCGAATGAGCAGTTCTTC
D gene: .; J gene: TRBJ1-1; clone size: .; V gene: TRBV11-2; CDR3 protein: CASSLTGTPFF; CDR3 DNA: TGTGCCAGCAGCCTTACAGGGACGCCTTTCTTT
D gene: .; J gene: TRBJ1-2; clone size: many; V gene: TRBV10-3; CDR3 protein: CASPPTGSGYTF; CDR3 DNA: TGTGCCAGTCCCCCTACAGGCAGCGGCTACACCTTC
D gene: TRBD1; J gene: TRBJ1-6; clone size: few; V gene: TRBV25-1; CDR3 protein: CASSERGQVNSPLHF; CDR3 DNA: TGTGCCAGCAGTGAAAGGGGACAGGTTAATTCACCCCTCCACTTT
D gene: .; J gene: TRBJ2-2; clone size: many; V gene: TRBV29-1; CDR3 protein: CSVVRGTNTGELFF; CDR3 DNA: TGCAGCGTTGTTCGGGGGACGAACACCGGGGAGCTGTTTTTT
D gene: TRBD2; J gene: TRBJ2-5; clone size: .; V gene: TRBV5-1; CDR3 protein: CASRRSSGGQETQYF; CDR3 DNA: TGCGCCAGCAGAAGAAGTAGCGGGGGGCAAGAGACCCAGTACTTC
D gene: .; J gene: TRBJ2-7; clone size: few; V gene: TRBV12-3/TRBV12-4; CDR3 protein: CASSGGWDSSYEQYF; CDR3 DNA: TGTGCCAGCAGCGGGGGATGGGACAGCTCCTACGAGCAGTACTTC
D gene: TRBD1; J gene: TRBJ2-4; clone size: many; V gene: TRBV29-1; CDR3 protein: CSVEEDRRLNIQYF; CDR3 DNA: TGCAGCGTTGAAGAGGACAGGAGATTAAACATTCAGTACTTC
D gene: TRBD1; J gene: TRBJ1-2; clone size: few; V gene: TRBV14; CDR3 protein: CASSWTGTGGYTF; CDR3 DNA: TGTGCCAGCAGCTGGACAGGGACAGGGGGCTACACCTTC
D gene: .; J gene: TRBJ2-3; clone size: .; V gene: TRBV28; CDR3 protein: CASSFGRKGFTDTQYF; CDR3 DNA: TGTGCCAGCAGTTTTGGTAGGAAGGGCTTCACAGATACGCAGTATTTT
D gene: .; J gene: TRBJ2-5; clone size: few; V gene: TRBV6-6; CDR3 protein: CASSFQGRLRETQYF; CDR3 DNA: TGTGCCAGCAGTTTCCAAGGCCGACTTAGGGAGACCCAGTACTTC